What follows is one TCR beta chain and its context. Its antigen is not known. Donors in the study were healthy people who gave bone marrow. 60 Vbeta and 13 Jbeta primers were used in PCR. The method was immunoSEQ multiplex PCR; TCRdb's version includes in-frame clones alone and lacks a portion of them. This table holds roughly 90,000 clones. Looked up from germline, CDR1 is KGHSH and CDR2 is LQKENI. V dropped 4 bases and J dropped 4; count of bases not matched to a gene: 7. This CDR3 comprises 17 residues. The sample belongs to a study of cytomegalovirus exposure and HLA in healthy donors. Study-wide findings and caveats: In a later analysis, at a false discovery rate of 0.05, approximately 16,000 TCR beta sequences matched HLA alleles. Associated with cytomegalovirus, according to the listing, were some 150 TCR beta chains. A later analysis reported that several of the most significant clusters appeared to be linked to common viral pathogens, among them Epstein-Barr virus.

The TCR comes from a man aged 45-60 years in good health and CMV-seropositive. This rearrangement joins TRBV18 to TRBJ2-7; TRBD2 matches 16 bases. Sequencing input: PBMCs. DNA of the CDR3: TGTGCCAGCTCACTACTGGGACTAGCGGGAGGGCAGTACGAGCAGTACTTC. It encodes CASSLLGLAGGQYEQYF.